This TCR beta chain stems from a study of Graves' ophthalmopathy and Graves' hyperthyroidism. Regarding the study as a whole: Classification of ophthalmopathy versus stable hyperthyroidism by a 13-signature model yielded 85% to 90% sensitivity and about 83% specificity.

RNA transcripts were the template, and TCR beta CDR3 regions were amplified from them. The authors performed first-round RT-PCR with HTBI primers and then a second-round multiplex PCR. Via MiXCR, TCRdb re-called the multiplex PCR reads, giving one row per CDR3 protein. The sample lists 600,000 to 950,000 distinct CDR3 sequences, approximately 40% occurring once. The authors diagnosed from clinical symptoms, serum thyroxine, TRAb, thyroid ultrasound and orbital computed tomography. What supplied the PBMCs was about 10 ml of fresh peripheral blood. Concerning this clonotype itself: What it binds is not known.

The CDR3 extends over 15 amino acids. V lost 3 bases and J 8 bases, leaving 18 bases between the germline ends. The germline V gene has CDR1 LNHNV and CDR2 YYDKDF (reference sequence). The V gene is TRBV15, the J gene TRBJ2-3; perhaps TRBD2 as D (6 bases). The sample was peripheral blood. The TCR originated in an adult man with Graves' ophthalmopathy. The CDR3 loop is CATSSWDLTRGTQYF. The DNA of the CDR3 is TGTGCCACCAGCAGCTGGGACTTGACGCGGGGTACGCAGTATTTT.